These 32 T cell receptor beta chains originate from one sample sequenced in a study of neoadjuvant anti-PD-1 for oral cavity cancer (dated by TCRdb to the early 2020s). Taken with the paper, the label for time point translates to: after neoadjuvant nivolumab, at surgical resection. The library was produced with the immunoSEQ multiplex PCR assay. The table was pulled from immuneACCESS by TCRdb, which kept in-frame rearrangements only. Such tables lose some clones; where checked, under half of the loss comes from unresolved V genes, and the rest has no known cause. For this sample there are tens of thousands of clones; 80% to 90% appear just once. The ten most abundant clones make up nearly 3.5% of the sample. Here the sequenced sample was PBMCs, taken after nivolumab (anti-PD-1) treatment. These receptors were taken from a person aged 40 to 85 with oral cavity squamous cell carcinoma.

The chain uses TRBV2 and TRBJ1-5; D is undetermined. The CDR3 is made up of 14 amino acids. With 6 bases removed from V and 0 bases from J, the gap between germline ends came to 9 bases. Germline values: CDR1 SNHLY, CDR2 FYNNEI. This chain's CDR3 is CASRADYSNQPQHF. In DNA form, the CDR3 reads TGTGCCAGCAGAGCCGATTATAGCAATCAGCCCCAGCATTTT.

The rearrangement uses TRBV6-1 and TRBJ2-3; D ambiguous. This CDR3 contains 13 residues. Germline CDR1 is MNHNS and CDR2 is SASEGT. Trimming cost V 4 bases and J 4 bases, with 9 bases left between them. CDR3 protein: CASSGEPADTQYF. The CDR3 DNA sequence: TGTGCCAGCAGTGGGGAACCCGCAGATACGCAGTATTTT.

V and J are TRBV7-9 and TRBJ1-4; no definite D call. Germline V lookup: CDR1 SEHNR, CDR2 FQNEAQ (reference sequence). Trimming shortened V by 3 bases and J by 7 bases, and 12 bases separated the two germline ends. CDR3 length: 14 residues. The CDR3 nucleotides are TGTGCCAGCAGCTTGGCGGCCCCCCCTGAAAAACTGTTTTTT. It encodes CASSLAAPPEKLFF.

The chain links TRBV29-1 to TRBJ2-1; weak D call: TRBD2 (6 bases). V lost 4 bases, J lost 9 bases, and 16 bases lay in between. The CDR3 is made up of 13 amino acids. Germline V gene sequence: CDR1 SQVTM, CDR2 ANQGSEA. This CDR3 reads CSVAGLPSGEQFF. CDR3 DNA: TGCAGCGTTGCGGGACTCCCCTCGGGTGAGCAGTTCTTC.

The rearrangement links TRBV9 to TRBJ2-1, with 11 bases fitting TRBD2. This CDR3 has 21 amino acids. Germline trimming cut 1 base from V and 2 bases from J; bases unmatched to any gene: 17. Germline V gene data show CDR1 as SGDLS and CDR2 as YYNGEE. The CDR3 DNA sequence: TGTGCCAGCAGCGTAAGGGACAGGGTGTCACTAGCGGGGGCGACCTACAATGAGCAGTTCTTC. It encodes CASSVRDRVSLAGATYNEQFF.

The CDR3, as DNA: TGTGCCTGGAGCCCGAGGACGGGAAGGGAGACCCAGTACTTC. It specifies CAWSPRTGRETQYF. The chain couples TRBV30 to TRBJ2-5, with a weak D call TRBD2 (5 bases). The germline CDR1 and CDR2 sequences are GTSNPN and SVGIG (reference sequence). The CDR3 totals 14 residues. V lost 3 bases to trimming and J lost 5 bases, with 16 bases between them.

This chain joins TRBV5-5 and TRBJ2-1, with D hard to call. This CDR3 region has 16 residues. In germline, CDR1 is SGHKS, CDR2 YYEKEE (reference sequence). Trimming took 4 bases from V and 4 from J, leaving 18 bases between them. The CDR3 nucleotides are TGTGCCAGCAGCCATTTTGGGCGGCAGGCGTACAATGAGCAGTTCTTC. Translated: CASSHFGRQAYNEQFF.

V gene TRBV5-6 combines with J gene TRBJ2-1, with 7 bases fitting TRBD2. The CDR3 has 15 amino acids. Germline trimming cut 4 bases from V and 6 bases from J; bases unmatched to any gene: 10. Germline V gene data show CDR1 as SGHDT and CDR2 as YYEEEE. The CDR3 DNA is TGTGCCAGCAGCCCCGGCGTCGGGACTATCAATGAGCAGTTCTTC. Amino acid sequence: CASSPGVGTINEQFF.

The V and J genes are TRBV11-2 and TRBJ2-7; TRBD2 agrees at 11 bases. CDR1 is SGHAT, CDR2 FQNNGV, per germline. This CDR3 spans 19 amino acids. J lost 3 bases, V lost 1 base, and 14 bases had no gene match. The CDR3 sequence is CASSLAPQMSGTSGYEQYF. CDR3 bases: TGTGCCAGCAGCTTAGCGCCACAGATGTCCGGGACTAGCGGCTACGAGCAGTACTTC.

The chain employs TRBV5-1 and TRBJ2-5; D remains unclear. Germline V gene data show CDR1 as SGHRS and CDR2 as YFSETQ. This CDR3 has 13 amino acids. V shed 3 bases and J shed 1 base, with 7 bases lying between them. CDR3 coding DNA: TGCGCCAGCAGCTATAACCCCCAAGAGACCCAGTACTTC. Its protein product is CASSYNPQETQYF.

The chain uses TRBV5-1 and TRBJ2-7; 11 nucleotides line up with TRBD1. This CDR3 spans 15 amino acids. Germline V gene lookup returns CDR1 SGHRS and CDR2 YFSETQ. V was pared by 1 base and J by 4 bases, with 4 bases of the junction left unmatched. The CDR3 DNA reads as TGCGCCAGCAGCTTGTTCGGGACAGGGGGTTACGAGCAGTACTTC. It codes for CASSLFGTGGYEQYF.

CDR3 protein: CASSQAEMNTEAFF. The CDR3 nucleotides read TGTGCCAGCAGTCAGGCAGAGATGAACACTGAAGCTTTCTTT. The V and J genes are TRBV28 and TRBJ1-1; D call uncertain. V shed 5 bases and J shed 0 bases, with 10 bases lying between them. CDR3 length: 14 residues. Germline V CDR1 and CDR2: MDHEN, SYDVKM.

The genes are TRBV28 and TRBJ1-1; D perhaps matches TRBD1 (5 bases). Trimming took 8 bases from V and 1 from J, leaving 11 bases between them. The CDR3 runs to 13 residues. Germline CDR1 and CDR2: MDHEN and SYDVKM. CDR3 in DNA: TGTGCCAGCTGGGACCCCAGGAACACTGAAGCTTTCTTT. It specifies CASWDPRNTEAFF.

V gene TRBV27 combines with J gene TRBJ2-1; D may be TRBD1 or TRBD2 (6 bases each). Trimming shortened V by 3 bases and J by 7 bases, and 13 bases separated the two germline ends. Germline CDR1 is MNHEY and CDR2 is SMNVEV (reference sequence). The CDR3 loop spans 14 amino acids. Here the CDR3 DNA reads TGTGCCAGCAGTTTTTGGGGGGCGCTGAATGAGCAGTTCTTC. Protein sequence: CASSFWGALNEQFF.

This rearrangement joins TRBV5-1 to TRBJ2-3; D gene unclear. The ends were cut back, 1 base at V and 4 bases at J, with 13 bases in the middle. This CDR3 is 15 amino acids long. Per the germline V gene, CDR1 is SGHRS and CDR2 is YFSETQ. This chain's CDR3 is CASSLSLGYPDTQYF. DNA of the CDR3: TGCGCCAGCAGCTTGAGTCTGGGATACCCAGATACGCAGTATTTT.

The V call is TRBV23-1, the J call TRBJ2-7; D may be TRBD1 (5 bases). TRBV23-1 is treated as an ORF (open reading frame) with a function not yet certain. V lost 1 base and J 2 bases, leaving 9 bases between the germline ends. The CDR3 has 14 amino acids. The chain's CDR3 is CASSQWGSAYEQYF. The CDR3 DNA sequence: TGCGCCAGCAGTCAATGGGGCAGCGCCTACGAGCAGTACTTC.

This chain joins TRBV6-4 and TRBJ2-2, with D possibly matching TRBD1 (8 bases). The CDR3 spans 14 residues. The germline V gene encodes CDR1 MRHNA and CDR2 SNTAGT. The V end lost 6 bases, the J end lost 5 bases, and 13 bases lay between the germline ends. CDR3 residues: CASSEQGGTGELFF. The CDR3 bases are TGTGCCAGCAGCGAACAGGGGGGGACCGGGGAGCTGTTTTTT.

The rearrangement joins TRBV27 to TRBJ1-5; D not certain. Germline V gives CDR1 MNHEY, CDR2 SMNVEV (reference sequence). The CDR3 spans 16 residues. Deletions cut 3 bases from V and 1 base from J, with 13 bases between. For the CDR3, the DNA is TGTGCCAGCAGTTTCCTGGCAGGTATAAGCAATCAGCCCCAGCATTTT. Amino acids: CASSFLAGISNQPQHF.

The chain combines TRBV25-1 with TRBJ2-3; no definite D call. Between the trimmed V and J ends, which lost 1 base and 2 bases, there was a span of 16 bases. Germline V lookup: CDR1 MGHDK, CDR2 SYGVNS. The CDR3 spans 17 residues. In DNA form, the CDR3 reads TGTGCCAGCAGTGAATTGGCGACGGGTGGTTACACAGATACGCAGTATTTT. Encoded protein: CASSELATGGYTDTQYF.

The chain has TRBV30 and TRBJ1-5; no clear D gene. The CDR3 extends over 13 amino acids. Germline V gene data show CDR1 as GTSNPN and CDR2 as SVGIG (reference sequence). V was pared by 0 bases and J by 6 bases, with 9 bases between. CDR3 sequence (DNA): TGTGCCTGGAGTGTACACCCCGGTCAGCCCCAGCATTTT. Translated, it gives CAWSVHPGQPQHF.

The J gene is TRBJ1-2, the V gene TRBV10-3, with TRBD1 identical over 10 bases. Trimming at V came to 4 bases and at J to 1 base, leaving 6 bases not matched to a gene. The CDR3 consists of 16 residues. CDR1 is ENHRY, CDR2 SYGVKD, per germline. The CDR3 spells CAISASGQGVNYGYTF. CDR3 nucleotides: TGTGCCATCAGTGCTTCCGGACAGGGGGTTAACTATGGCTACACCTTC.

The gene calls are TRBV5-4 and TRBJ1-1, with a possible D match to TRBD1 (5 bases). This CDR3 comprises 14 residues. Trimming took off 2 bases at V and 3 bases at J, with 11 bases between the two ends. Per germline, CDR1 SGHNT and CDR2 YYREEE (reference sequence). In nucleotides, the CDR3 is TGTGCCAGCAGCTTACAGGAAAAGGACACTGAAGCTTTCTTT. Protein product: CASSLQEKDTEAFF.

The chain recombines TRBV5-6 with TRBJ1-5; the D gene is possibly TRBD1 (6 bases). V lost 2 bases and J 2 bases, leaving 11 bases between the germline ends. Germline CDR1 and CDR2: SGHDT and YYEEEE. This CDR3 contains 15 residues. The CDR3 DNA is TGTGCCAGCAGCTTAAAGGGGGTTGGCAATCAGCCCCAGCATTTT. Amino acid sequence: CASSLKGVGNQPQHF.

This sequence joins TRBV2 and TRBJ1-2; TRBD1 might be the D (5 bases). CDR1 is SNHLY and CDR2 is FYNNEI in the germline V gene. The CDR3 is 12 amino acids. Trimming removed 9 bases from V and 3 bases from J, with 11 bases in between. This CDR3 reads CASLATDYGYTF. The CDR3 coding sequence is TGTGCCAGTCTTGCGACAGACTATGGCTACACCTTC.

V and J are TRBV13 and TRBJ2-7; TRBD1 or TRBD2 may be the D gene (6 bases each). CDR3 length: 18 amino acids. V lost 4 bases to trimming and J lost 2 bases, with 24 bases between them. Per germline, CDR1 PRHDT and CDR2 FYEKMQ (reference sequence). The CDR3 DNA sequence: TGTGCCAGCAGCTCAACAGGGTATCACGGGGGAGGAGCCTACGAGCAGTACTTC. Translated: CASSSTGYHGGGAYEQYF.

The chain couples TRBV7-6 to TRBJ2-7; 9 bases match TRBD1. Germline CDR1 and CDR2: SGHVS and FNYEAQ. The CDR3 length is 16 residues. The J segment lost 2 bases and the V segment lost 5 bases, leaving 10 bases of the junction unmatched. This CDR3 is CASSLGQGSVTYEQYF. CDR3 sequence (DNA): TGTGCCAGCAGCCTGGGACAGGGCTCCGTCACCTACGAGCAGTACTTC.

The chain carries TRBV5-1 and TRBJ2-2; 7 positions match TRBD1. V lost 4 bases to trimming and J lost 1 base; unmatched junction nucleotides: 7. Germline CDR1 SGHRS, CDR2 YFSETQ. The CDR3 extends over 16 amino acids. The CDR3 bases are TGCGCCAGCAGCGCACCGGGACAGATGAACACCGGGGAGCTGTTTTTT. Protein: CASSAPGQMNTGELFF.

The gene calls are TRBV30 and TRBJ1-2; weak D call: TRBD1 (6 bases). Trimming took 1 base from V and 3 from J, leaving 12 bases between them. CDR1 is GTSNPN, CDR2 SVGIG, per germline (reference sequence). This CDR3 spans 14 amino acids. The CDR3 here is CAWSEGPGDYGYTF. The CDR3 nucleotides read TGTGCCTGGAGTGAAGGTCCAGGGGACTATGGCTACACCTTC.

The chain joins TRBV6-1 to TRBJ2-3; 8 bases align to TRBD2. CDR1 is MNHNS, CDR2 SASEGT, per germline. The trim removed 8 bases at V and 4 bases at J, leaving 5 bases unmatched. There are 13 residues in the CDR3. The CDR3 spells CASEAGGPDTQYF. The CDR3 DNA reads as TGTGCCAGCGAGGCGGGAGGTCCAGATACGCAGTATTTT.

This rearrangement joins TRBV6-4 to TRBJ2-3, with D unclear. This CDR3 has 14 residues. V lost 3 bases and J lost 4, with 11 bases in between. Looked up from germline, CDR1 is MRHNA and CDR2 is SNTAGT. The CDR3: CASSESKGPDTQYF. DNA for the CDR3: TGTGCCAGCAGTGAGTCGAAGGGCCCAGATACGCAGTATTTT.

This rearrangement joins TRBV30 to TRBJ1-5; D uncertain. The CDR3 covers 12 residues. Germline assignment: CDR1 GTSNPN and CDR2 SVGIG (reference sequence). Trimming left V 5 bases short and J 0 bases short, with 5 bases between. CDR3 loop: CAWGYSNQPQHF. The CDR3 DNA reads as TGTGCCTGGGGATATAGCAATCAGCCCCAGCATTTT.

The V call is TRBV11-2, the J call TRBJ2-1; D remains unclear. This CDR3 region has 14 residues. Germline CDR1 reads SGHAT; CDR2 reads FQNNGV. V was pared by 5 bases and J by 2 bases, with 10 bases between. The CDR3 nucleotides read TGTGCCAGCAGCGTCTGGTTAACCTACAATGAGCAGTTCTTC. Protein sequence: CASSVWLTYNEQFF.